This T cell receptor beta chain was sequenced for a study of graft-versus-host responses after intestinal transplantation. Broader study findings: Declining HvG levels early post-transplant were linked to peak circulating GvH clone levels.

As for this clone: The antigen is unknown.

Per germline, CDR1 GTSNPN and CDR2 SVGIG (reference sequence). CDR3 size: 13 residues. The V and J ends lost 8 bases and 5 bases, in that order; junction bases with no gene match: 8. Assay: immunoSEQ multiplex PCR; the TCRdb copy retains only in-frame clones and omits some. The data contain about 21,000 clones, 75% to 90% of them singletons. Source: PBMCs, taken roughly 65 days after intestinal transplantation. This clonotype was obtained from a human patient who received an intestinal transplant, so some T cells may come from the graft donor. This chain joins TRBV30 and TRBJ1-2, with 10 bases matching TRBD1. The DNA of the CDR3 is TGTGCCGTAAGACAGGGGGCAGCGTATGGCTACACCTTC. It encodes CAVRQGAAYGYTF.